Shown below are 21 T cell receptor beta chains from a single sample sequenced in a study of T cells in Graves' hyperthyroidism and ophthalmopathy. The investigators amplified TCR beta CDR3 regions from RNA transcripts. A first-round RT-PCR of the TCR CDR3 used the HTBI primer set. MiXCR, applied by TCRdb to the multiplex PCR reads, yields one record per CDR3 protein. This table holds about 350,000 distinct CDR3 sequences, approximately 15% found once. The sample comprised blood. The receptor source for this set is a woman aged 25 to 39 with Graves' hyperthyroidism.

This clonotype was counted many times. This rearrangement joins TRBV7-8 to TRBJ1-1; weak D call: TRBD1 (5 bases). This CDR3 is built from 13 residues. The germline gives CDR1 SGHVS, CDR2 FQNEAQ. V lost 6 bases and J lost 3, with 11 bases in between. The chain's CDR3 is CASRPQTDTEAFF. DNA of the CDR3: TGTGCCAGCAGACCACAGACAGACACTGAAGCTTTCTTT.

This clonotype showed up just a few times. The CDR3 nucleotides read TGTGCCGGCAAATCCTCCTACGAGCAGTACTTC. Protein sequence: CAGKSSYEQYF. The rearrangement links TRBV28 to TRBJ2-7; unclear D gene. The CDR3 is 11 residues long. V shed 11 bases and J shed 0 bases, with 8 bases lying between them. The germline V gene has CDR1 MDHEN and CDR2 SYDVKM.

The V call is TRBV3-1, the J call TRBJ2-1; TRBD2 aligns across 12 bases. There are 15 residues in the CDR3. Germline loops: CDR1 LGHDT, CDR2 YNNKEL (reference sequence). The V and J ends lost 1 base and 8 bases, in that order; junction bases with no gene match: 3. The CDR3 loop reads CASSQASGGGDEQFF. Here the CDR3 DNA reads TGTGCCAGCAGCCAAGCTAGCGGGGGGGGGGATGAGCAGTTCTTC.

This clonotype was observed many times. This chain joins TRBV6-5 and TRBJ2-7; D ambiguous. Germline V CDR1 and CDR2: MNHEY, SVGAGI. V was pared by 1 base and J by 1 base, with 5 bases between. The CDR3 has 13 residues. Here the CDR3 reads CASSYLNSYEQYF. CDR3 in DNA: TGTGCCAGCAGTTACTTAAATTCCTACGAGCAGTACTTC.

In regard to this clonotype: This sequence may be a read error, since a much larger clone differs from it by one base. V is TRBV9 and J is TRBJ1-1, with D unclear. V dropped 3 bases and J dropped 0 bases, with 6 bases sitting between them. The CDR3 sequence is 13 residues long. Germline loops: CDR1 SGDLS, CDR2 YYNGEE. The CDR3 spells CASSAGMNTEAFF. For the CDR3, the DNA is TGTGCCAGCAGCGCGGGGATGAACACTGAAGCTTTCTTT. Combining the CDR3 with reference TRBV9 and TRBJ1-1 gives the whole variable domain DSGVTQTPKHLITATGQRVTLRCSPRSGDLSVYWYQQSLDQGLQFLIQYYNGEERAKGNILERFSAQQFPDLHSELNLSSLELGDSALYFCASSAGMNTEAFFGQGTRLTVV.

In its sample, this clonotype was seen once. A much larger clone lies a single base off, so this may be a read error. V is TRBV28 and J is TRBJ1-5; TRBD1 matches at 9 bases. The CDR3 consists of 15 residues. Germline CDR1 MDHEN, CDR2 SYDVKM. The CDR3 bases are TGTGACAGCAGTTTACTACAGGGGGCTGATCAGCCCCAGCATTTT. This sequence encodes CDSSLLQGADQPQHF. The whole variable domain, remainder taken from reference TRBV28 and TRBJ1-5, is DVKVTQSSRYLVKRTGEKVFLECVQDMDHENMFWYRQDPGLGLRLIYFSYDVKMKEKGDIPEGYSVSREKKERFSLILESASTNQTSMYLCDSSLLQGADQPQHFGDGTRLSIL.

This clonotype has ten or more counts. CDR3 nucleotide sequence: TGTGCCAGCAGCGTAGAGGGACAGGGTCTCGAGCAGTACTTC. As protein: CASSVEGQGLEQYF. The V call is TRBV9, the J call TRBJ2-7, with 9 nucleotides matching TRBD1. The germline V gene has CDR1 SGDLS and CDR2 YYNGEE. The trim removed 0 bases at V and 6 bases at J, leaving 4 bases unmatched. The CDR3 is made up of 14 amino acids.

This clonotype was counted many times. The V gene is TRBV3-1, the J gene TRBJ1-1; maybe TRBD1 (5 bases). CDR1 is LGHDT and CDR2 is YNNKEL in the germline V gene (reference sequence). CDR3 size: 12 residues. Trimming stripped 3 bases from V and 3 bases from J, with 5 bases between. The CDR3 DNA reads TGTGCCAGCAGCCACAGGGACACTGAAGCTTTCTTT. Amino acids: CASSHRDTEAFF.

This clonotype was counted only a few times. This chain connects TRBV19 to TRBJ2-1, with 10 bases fitting TRBD2. The V gene's germline CDR1 is LNHDA and CDR2 SQIVND (reference sequence). The CDR3 runs to 16 residues. V lost 5 bases, J lost 5 bases, and 9 bases stayed unmatched. CDR3 nucleotide sequence: TGTGCCAGTAGTCCCGTGGTCACTAGCGGGAACAATGAGCAGTTCTTC. As protein: CASSPVVTSGNNEQFF.

This clonotype appeared many times. The chain employs TRBV2 and TRBJ2-1, with D uncertain. CDR3 length: 16 residues. Germline CDR1 and CDR2: SNHLY and FYNNEI. V shed 0 bases and J shed 6 bases, with 15 bases lying between them. The DNA for the CDR3 is TGTGCCAGCAGTGAAGCGCTTTCCCCCCCCATCAATGAGCAGTTCTTC. Translating it yields CASSEALSPPINEQFF.

This clonotype was seen many times. The chain uses TRBV14 and TRBJ1-3; D not resolved. The CDR3 sequence is 16 residues long. V dropped 1 base and J dropped 0 bases, with 10 bases sitting between them. The germline V gene encodes CDR1 SGHDN and CDR2 FVKESK. This CDR3 reads CASSQGTRVSGNTIYF. In DNA form, the CDR3 reads TGTGCCAGCAGCCAAGGGACGAGGGTCTCTGGAAACACCATATATTTT. Combining the CDR3 with reference TRBV14 and TRBJ1-3 gives the whole variable domain EAGVTQFPSHSVIEKGQTVTLRCDPISGHDNLYWYRRVMGKEIKFLLHFVKESKQDESGMPNNRFLAERTGGTYSTLKVQPAELEDSGVYFCASSQGTRVSGNTIYFGEGSWLTVV.

The chain is built from TRBV20-1 and TRBJ2-2; possible D gene TRBD1, 6 bases. The CDR3 length is 14 residues. CDR1 is DFQATT and CDR2 is SNEGSKA in the germline V gene (reference sequence). V was pared by 2 bases and J by 4 bases, with 11 bases between. In DNA, the CDR3 is TGCAGTGCTAGATCTCCAGGGGCCACCGGGGAGCTGTTTTTT. Translation: CSARSPGATGELFF.

This clonotype was found a few times. This chain joins TRBV20-1 and TRBJ2-2; D possibly corresponds to TRBD2 (6 bases). CDR1 DFQATT and CDR2 SNEGSKA come from the germline V gene (reference sequence). Trimming pared 1 base from V and 7 bases from J, leaving 19 bases between. The CDR3 covers 16 residues. CDR3 nucleotides: TGCAGTGCTAGAGGGAGGGGTGGCGGGAATAACGGGGAGCTGTTTTTT. It codes for CSARGRGGGNNGELFF.

This clonotype was found many times. The CDR3 DNA sequence: TGTGCCTGGAGTGTACCGACAGGGAATAATTCACCCCTCCACTTT. It codes for CAWSVPTGNNSPLHF. J is TRBJ1-6 and V is TRBV30; TRBD1 matches 7 bases. After removal of 0 bases from V and 5 bases from J, the junction contained 4 bases not matched to a gene. Per the germline V gene, CDR1 is GTSNPN and CDR2 is SVGIG (reference sequence). This CDR3 has 15 residues.

This clonotype was seen at least ten times. This chain's CDR3 is CASISKGRSSNGYTF. As DNA, the CDR3 is TGTGCCAGCATATCGAAGGGGCGGAGCTCGAATGGCTACACCTTC. The V and J genes are TRBV6-2 or TRBV6-3 and TRBJ1-2, with D possibly matching TRBD1 (5 bases). The CDR3 extends over 15 amino acids. CDR1 is MNHEY and CDR2 is SVGEGT in the germline V gene. The V and J ends lost 7 bases and 6 bases respectively, with 21 bases between them.

Notes on this clonotype: As the CDR3 is not closed by the conserved phenylalanine or tryptophan, this likely results from a read error. The V call is TRBV4-1, the J call TRBJ1-4, with TRBD1 matching 7 bases. V lost 1 base to trimming and J lost 5 bases; unmatched junction nucleotides: 4. The germline V gene has CDR1 MGHRA and CDR2 YSYEKL. The CDR3 loop spans 15 amino acids. CDR3: CASSQVGTVNEKLFS. Written as DNA, the CDR3 is TGCGCCAGCAGCCAAGTAGGGACAGTAAATGAAAAACTGTTTTCT.

V usage is TRBV10-3 and J usage is TRBJ2-1; D is uncertain. V gave up 3 bases and J gave up 9 bases, with 9 bases separating them. CDR3 length: 12 amino acids. Germline V CDR1 and CDR2: ENHRY, SYGVKD. The CDR3 reads CAISDYGGEQFF. The CDR3 DNA follows: TGTGCCATCAGTGACTATGGCGGTGAGCAGTTCTTC.

The rearrangement uses TRBV7-8 and TRBJ2-6; 9 bases line up with TRBD1. CDR3 size: 15 residues. Germline CDR1 and CDR2: SGHVS and FQNEAQ. After removal of 3 bases from V and 4 bases from J, the junction contained 1 base not matched to a gene. The CDR3 bases are TGTGCCAGCAGCTTGGACAGGGGAGGGGCCAACGTCCTGACTTTC. It specifies CASSLDRGGANVLTF.

This clonotype showed up just a few times. The chain links TRBV18 to TRBJ2-1; 8 bases map to TRBD2. The CDR3 has 16 amino acids. The germline gives CDR1 KGHSH, CDR2 LQKENI. V shed 5 bases and J 6 bases; nucleotides not matched to a gene: 12. CDR3 protein: CASSTQSGRIGNEQFF. The CDR3 DNA is TGTGCCAGCTCAACACAAAGCGGGAGAATCGGCAATGAGCAGTTCTTC.

This clonotype came up a few times. The chain joins TRBV3-1 to TRBJ2-7; 8 bases align to TRBD2. This CDR3 contains 17 residues. V lost 0 bases, J lost 2 bases, and 9 bases stayed unmatched. Germline assignment: CDR1 LGHDT and CDR2 YNNKEL (reference sequence). The CDR3 here is CASSQDSPGLAPYEQYF. The DNA of the CDR3 is TGTGCCAGCAGCCAAGATTCCCCCGGACTAGCCCCCTACGAGCAGTACTTC.

This clonotype occurred a few times. The CDR3 region is CSATGWASETYEQYF. For the CDR3, the DNA is TGCAGTGCCACCGGGTGGGCTAGCGAGACCTACGAGCAGTACTTC. The chain is built from TRBV20-1 and TRBJ2-7; D is perhaps TRBD2 (6 bases). The germline gives CDR1 DFQATT, CDR2 SNEGSKA (reference sequence). V lost 6 bases to trimming and J lost 2 bases, with 20 bases between them. The length of the CDR3 is 15 residues.